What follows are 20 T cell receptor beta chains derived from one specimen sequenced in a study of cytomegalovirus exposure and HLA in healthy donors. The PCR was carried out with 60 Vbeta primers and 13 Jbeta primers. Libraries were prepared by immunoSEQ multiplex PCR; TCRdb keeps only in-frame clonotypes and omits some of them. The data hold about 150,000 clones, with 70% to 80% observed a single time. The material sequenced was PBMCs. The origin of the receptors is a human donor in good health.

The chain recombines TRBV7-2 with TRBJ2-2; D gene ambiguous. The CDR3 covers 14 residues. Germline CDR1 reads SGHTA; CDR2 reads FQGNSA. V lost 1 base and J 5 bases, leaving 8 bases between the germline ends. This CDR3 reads CASSLGGLTGELFF. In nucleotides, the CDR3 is TGTGCCAGCAGCTTAGGAGGATTAACCGGGGAGCTGTTTTTT.

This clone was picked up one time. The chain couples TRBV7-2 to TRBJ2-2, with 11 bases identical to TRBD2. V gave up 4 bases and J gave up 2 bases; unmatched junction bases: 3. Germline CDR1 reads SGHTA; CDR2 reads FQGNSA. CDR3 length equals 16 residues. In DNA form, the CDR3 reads TGTGCCAGCAGCTGGGGGACTAGCGGCAACACCGGGGAGCTGTTTTTT. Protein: CASSWGTSGNTGELFF.

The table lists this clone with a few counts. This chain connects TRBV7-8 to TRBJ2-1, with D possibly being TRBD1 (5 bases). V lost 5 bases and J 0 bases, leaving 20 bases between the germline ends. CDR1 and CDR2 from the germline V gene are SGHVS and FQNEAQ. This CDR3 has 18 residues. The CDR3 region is CASSGRGAQPSSYNEQFF. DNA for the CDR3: TGTGCCAGCAGCGGGCGTGGGGCTCAGCCCAGCTCCTACAATGAGCAGTTCTTC.

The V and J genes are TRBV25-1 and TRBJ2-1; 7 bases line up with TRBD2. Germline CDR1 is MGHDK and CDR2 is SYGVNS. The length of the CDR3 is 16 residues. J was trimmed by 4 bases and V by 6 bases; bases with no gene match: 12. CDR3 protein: CASRMGGLNLYNEQFF. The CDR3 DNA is TGTGCCAGCAGGATGGGGGGACTAAACCTTTACAATGAGCAGTTCTTC.

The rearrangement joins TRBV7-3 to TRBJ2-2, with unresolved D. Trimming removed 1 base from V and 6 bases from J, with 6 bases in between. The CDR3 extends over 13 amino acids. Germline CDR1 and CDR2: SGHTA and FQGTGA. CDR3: CASSLILAGELFF. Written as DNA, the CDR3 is TGTGCCAGCAGCTTAATCCTCGCCGGGGAGCTGTTTTTT.

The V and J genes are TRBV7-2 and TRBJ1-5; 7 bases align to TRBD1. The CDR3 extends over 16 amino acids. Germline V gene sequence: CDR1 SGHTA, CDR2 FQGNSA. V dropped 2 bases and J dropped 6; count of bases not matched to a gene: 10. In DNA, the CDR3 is TGTGCCAGCAGCTTATACGAGACAGGGATTTCTCAGCCCCAGCATTTT. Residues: CASSLYETGISQPQHF. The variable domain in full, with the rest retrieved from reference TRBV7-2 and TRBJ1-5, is GAGVSQSPSNKVTEKGKDVELRCDPISGHTALYWYRQSLGQGLEFLIYFQGNSAPDKSGLPSDRFSAERTGGSVSTLTIQRTQQEDSAVYLCASSLYETGISQPQHFGDGTRLSIL.

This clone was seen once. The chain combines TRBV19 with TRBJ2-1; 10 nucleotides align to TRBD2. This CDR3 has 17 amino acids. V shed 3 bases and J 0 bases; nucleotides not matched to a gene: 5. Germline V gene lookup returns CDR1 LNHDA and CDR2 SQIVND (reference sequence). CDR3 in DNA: TGTGCCAGTAGTATTACTAGCGGGGAGAGCTCCTACAATGAGCAGTTCTTC. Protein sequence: CASSITSGESSYNEQFF.

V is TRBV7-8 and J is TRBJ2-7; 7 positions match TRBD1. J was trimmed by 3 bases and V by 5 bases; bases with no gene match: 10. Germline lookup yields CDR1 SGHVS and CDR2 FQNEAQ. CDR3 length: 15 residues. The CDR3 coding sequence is TGTGCCAGCAGCACGCCGTTGACAGGGATCTACGAGCAGTACTTC. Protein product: CASSTPLTGIYEQYF. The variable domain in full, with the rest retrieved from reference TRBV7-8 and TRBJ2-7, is GAGVSQSPRYKVAKRGQDVALRCDPISGHVSLFWYQQALGQGPEFLTYFQNEAQLDKSGLPSDRFFAERPEGSVSTLKIQRTQQEDSAVYLCASSTPLTGIYEQYFGPGTRLTVT.

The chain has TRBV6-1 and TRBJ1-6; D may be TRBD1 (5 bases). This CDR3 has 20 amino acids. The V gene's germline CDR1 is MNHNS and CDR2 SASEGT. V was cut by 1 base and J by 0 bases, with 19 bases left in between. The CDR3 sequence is CASSEGVGRGVSSYNSPLHF. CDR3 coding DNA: TGTGCCAGCAGTGAAGGCGTGGGACGGGGGGTTAGCTCCTATAATTCACCCCTCCACTTT.

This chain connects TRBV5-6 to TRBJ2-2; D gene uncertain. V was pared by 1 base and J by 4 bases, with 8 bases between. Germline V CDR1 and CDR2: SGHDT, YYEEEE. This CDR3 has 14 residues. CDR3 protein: CASSLRGRTGELFF. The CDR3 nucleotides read TGTGCCAGCAGCTTGAGAGGTCGCACCGGGGAGCTGTTTTTT.

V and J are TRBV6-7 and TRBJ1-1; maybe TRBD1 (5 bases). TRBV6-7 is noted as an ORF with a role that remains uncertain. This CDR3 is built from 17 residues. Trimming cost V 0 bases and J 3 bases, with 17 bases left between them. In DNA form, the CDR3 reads TGTGCCAGCAGTTACTCGATTCGTCGGGGGGAGGACACTGAAGCTTTCTTT. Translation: CASSYSIRRGEDTEAFF.

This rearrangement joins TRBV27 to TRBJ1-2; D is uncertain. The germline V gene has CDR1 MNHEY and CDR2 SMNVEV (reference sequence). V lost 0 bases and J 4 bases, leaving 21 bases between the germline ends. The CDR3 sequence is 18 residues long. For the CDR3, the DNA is TGTGCCAGCAGTTTATCGCCCCCTTATGGGAGGAAGACCTATGGCTACACCTTC. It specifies CASSLSPPYGRKTYGYTF.

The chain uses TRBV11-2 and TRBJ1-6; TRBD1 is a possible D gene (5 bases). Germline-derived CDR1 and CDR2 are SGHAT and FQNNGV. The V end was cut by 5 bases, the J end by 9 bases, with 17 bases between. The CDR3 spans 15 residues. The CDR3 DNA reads TGTGCCAGCAGCCCCGCCGGGGGAGGCCCTTCACCCCTCCACTTT. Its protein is CASSPAGGGPSPLHF. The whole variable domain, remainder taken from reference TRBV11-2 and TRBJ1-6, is EAGVAQSPRYKIIEKRQSVAFWCNPISGHATLYWYQQILGQGPKLLIQFQNNGVVDDSQLPKDRFSAERLKGVDSTLKIQPAKLEDSAVYLCASSPAGGGPSPLHFGNGTRLTVT.

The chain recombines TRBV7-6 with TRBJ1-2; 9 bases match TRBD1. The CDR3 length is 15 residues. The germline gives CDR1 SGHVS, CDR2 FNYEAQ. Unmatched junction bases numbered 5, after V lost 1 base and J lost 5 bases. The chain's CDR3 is CASSLVDRGPYGYTF. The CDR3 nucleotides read TGTGCCAGCAGCTTAGTGGACAGGGGACCATATGGCTACACCTTC.

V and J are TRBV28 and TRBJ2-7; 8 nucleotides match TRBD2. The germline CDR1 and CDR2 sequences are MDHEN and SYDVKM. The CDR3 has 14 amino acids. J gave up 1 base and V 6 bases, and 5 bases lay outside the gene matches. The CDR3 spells CASSKLAESYEQYF. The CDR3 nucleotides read TGTGCCAGCAGCAAACTAGCGGAGTCCTACGAGCAGTACTTC.

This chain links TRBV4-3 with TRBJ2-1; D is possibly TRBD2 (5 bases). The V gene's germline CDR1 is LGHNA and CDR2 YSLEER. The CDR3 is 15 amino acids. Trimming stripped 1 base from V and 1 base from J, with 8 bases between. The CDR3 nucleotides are TGCGCCAGCAGCCAAGCGCAGCGGTCCTACAATGAGCAGTTCTTC. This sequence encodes CASSQAQRSYNEQFF.

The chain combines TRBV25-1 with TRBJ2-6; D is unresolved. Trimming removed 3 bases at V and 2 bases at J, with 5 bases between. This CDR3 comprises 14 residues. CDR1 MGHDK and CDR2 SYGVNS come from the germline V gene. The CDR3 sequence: CASSDRPGANVLTF. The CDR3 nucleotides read TGTGCCAGCAGTGACAGGCCTGGGGCCAACGTCCTGACTTTC.

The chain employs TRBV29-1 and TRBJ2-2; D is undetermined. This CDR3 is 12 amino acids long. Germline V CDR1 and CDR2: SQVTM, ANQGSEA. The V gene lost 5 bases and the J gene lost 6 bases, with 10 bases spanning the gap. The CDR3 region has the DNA TGCAGCGTTCTACAGTGGTCCGGGGAGCTGTTTTTT. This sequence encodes CSVLQWSGELFF.

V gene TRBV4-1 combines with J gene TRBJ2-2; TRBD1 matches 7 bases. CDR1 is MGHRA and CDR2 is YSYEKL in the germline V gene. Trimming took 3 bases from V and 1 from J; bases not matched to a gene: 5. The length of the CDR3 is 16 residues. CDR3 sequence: CASSHVGQVNTGELFF. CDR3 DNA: TGCGCCAGCAGCCACGTAGGACAGGTGAACACCGGGGAGCTGTTTTTT.

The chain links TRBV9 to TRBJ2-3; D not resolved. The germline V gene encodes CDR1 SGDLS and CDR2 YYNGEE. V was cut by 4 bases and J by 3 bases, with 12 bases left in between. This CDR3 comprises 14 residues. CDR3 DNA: TGTGCCAGCAGCCCTCCTATTATAACAGATACGCAGTATTTT. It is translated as CASSPPIITDTQYF. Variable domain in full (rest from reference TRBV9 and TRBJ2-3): DSGVTQTPKHLITATGQRVTLRCSPRSGDLSVYWYQQSLDQGLQFLIQYYNGEERAKGNILERFSAQQFPDLHSELNLSSLELGDSALYFCASSPPIITDTQYFGPGTRLTVL.